One and the same sample provided the 24 T cell receptor beta chains below, sequenced in a study of CD8+CD57+ T cells in acquired aplastic anemia. All sequencing subjects had displayed CD8+CD57+ cell expansion on flow cytometry. Genomic DNA was employed as the template in profiling TCR beta VDJ and CDR3. TCRdb re-called the reads with MiXCR, one entry per CDR3 protein. Seen here are fewer than 300,000 distinct CDR3 sequences, roughly 82% observed once, and the top ten hold 40% to 55%. The sequenced material came from sorted CD4+, CD8+, or CD8+CD57+ T cells (not recorded which) from PBMCs. Receptor source: a human donor with aplastic anemia.

Notes on this clonotype: The conserved closing phenylalanine or tryptophan is absent in this CDR3, likely reflecting a read error. The chain is built from TRBV7-9 and TRBJ2-1, with a tentative D call TRBD1 (5 bases). The ends were cut back, 11 bases at V and 11 bases at J, with 22 bases in the middle. The length of the CDR3 is 13 residues. The germline V gene encodes CDR1 SEHNR and CDR2 FQNEAQ (reference sequence). CDR3 loop: CAYTDCWGHQQFL. The CDR3 bases are TGTGCCTACACTGATTGTTGGGGCCATCAGCAGTTCTTG.

The DNA for the CDR3 is TGTGCCAGCAGCGTAGGGTCAGATACGCACTATTTTTACACCTTC. Translated, it gives CASSVGSDTHYFYTF. V usage is TRBV9 and J usage is TRBJ1-2; unclear D gene. The CDR3 runs to 15 residues. Deletions cut 0 bases from V and 11 bases from J, with 20 bases between. The germline V gene has CDR1 SGDLS and CDR2 YYNGEE.

For this clonotype: One junction end disagrees with the germline gene, perhaps due to a read error. As DNA, the CDR3 is TGTGCCTACGATGTTGGGGGGTACCATGAGACCCAGTACTTC. This sequence encodes CAYDVGGYHETQYF. The V call is TRBV2, the J call TRBJ2-5, with TRBD2 as a possible D gene (6 bases). Germline values: CDR1 SNHLY, CDR2 FYNNEI. This CDR3 is 14 amino acids long.

The table lists this clonotype with many counts. Mismatch with germline at one junction end may stem from a read error. The rearrangement links TRBV2 to TRBJ2-3; weak D call: TRBD2 (7 bases). This CDR3 spans 13 amino acids. From germline, CDR1 is SNHLY and CDR2 FYNNEI. CDR3 sequence: CGSGDGGPDTQYF. CDR3 nucleotide sequence: TGTGGCAGCGGGGACGGGGGCCCCGATACGCAGTATTTT.

Comments on this clonotype: Because the CDR3 is missing its conserved closing phenylalanine or tryptophan, this is likely a read error. Because the CDR3's place on the DNA is in doubt, the DNA is left out and the CDR3 is given as listed by TCRdb. This chain uses TRBV7-9 with TRBJ2-5; the table gives TRBD1 as D, unverified against the DNA. The germline V gene has CDR1 SEHNR and CDR2 FQNEAQ (reference sequence). The CDR3 region is 16 residues in length, termini included. The CDR3 spells CASSLRQGYLRYTFGS.

The rearrangement joins TRBV7-9 to TRBJ2-1; no reliable D call. This CDR3 has 13 residues. Deletions cut 0 bases from V and 12 bases from J, with 12 bases between. The germline V gene encodes CDR1 SEHNR and CDR2 FQNEAQ (reference sequence). Here the CDR3 DNA reads TGTGCCAGCAGCTTAGCGTTTCAGGCCAGGCAGTTCTTC. Translated: CASSLAFQARQFF.

Note on this clonotype: The junction does not match germline at one end; this may be a read error. The chain employs TRBV7-8 and TRBJ2-7; perhaps TRBD2 as D (5 bases). The CDR3 is 14 amino acids. Germline assignment: CDR1 SGHVS and CDR2 FQNEAQ. The CDR3 nucleotides are TGTGCCAGCAGCTTAGCGGGAGATCCCGACGCGCAGTACTTT. It specifies CASSLAGDPDAQYF.

Of note for this clonotype: No conserved phenylalanine or tryptophan ends this CDR3, so it is likely a read error. The DNA is omitted, as the CDR3 cannot be located on it reliably, and the CDR3 follows TCRdb's listing. The gene calls are TRBV7-3 and TRBJ2-3; TRBD1 is the table's D call, not checked against the DNA. The CDR3 length equals 13 residues, ends included. The germline V gene encodes CDR1 SGHTA and CDR2 FQGTGA. CDR3 sequence reads: CASSSGRGNTPLH.

In this sample, this clonotype turned up a few times. The J gene is TRBJ2-3, the V gene TRBV15, with TRBD2 identical over 7 bases. The CDR3 has 14 residues. After removal of 5 bases from V and 6 bases from J, the junction contained 8 bases not matched to a gene. CDR1 and CDR2 from the germline V gene are LNHNV and YYDKDF (reference sequence). CDR3 in DNA: TGTGCCACCAGCGGCCCGGGAGGTCCCGATACGCAGTATTTT. Translation gives CATSGPGGPDTQYF.

The V and J genes are TRBV7-3 and TRBJ2-3; 12 positions agree with TRBD2. Germline CDR1 and CDR2: SGHTA and FQGTGA. V trimming: 5 bases; J trimming: 3 bases; junction bases outside the gene matches: 3. The CDR3 extends over 15 amino acids. This CDR3 is CASSRLAGVTDTQYF. As DNA, the CDR3 is TGTGCCAGCAGCCGACTAGCGGGAGTTACAGATACGCAGTATTTT.

This chain uses TRBV7-3 with TRBJ1-2; TRBD1 matches at 8 bases. V was pared by 5 bases and J by 4 bases, with 9 bases of the junction left unmatched. This CDR3 is built from 15 residues. CDR1 SGHTA and CDR2 FQGTGA come from the germline V gene. The DNA of the CDR3 is TGTGCCAGCAGCGTACAGGGGGGCTCGGTCTATGGCTACACCTTC. Amino acids: CASSVQGGSVYGYTF.

This clonotype was found once. This sequence joins TRBV7-2 and TRBJ1-6; perhaps TRBD1 as D (5 bases). Trimming took off 0 bases at V and 13 bases at J, with 13 bases between the two ends. Germline V lookup: CDR1 SGHTA, CDR2 FQGNSA. CDR3 length equals 14 residues. The chain's CDR3 is CASSLARGNAPLHF. CDR3 nucleotides: TGTGCCAGCAGCTTAGCGAGGGGTAACGCTCCCCTCCACTTT.

Concerning this clonotype itself: Likely a read error: the CDR3 ends without its conserved phenylalanine or tryptophan. The DNA is left out, because the CDR3 cannot be placed on it with certainty; the CDR3 is given as TCRdb lists it. This chain connects TRBV19 to TRBJ1-1. Both ends counted, the CDR3 spans 14 residues. The V gene's germline CDR1 is LNHDA and CDR2 SQIVND (reference sequence). The CDR3: CASSMAEGWAAAFL.

The chain has TRBV15 and TRBJ2-3; D uncertain. Germline lookup yields CDR1 LNHNV and CDR2 YYDKDF (reference sequence). Trimming pared 6 bases from V and 6 bases from J, leaving 13 bases between. The CDR3 length is 13 residues. DNA for the CDR3: TGTGCCACCAGTGACCCCGCTGGGGATACGCAGTATTTT. It yields the protein CATSDPAGDTQYF.

A word on this clonotype: It is unclear where the CDR3 begins or ends on the DNA, so no DNA is shown, and the CDR3 is as TCRdb lists it. This sequence joins TRBV9 and TRBJ1-1. Including both end residues, the CDR3 is 15 amino acids long. CDR1 and CDR2 (germline): SGDLS, YYNGEE. CDR3: CASSVSSTGYTFAFF.

This clonotype has a handful of counts. The CDR3 region has the DNA TGTGCCAGCAGTTCGGGGGTTGAAGCTTTCTTT. Its translation: CASSSGVEAFF. V usage is TRBV12-3 or TRBV12-4 and J usage is TRBJ1-1, with D possibly matching TRBD1 (5 bases). The CDR3 is 11 amino acids. Trimming took 4 bases from V and 7 from J, leaving 7 bases between them.

This clonotype has just a few counts. This chain joins TRBV5-5 and TRBJ1-1; TRBD1 matches 10 bases. J was trimmed by 1 base and V by 4 bases; bases with no gene match: 4. This CDR3 contains 15 residues. Germline V gene sequence: CDR1 SGHKS, CDR2 YYEKEE (reference sequence). In DNA, the CDR3 is TGTGCCAGCAGCGTGGACAGGGGGGCGAACACTGAAGCTTTCTTT. It translates to CASSVDRGANTEAFF. The entire variable domain, with the rest obtained from reference TRBV5-5 and TRBJ1-1, is as follows: DAGVTQSPTHLIKTRGQQVTLRCSPISGHKSVSWYQQVLGQGPQFIFQYYEKEERGRGNFPDRFSARQFPNYSSELNVNALLLGDSALYLCASSVDRGANTEAFFGQGTRLTVV.

The chain recombines TRBV7-8 with TRBJ2-3; tentative D call: TRBD1 (5 bases). Germline V CDR1 and CDR2: SGHVS, FQNEAQ. V shed 8 bases and J shed 8 bases, with 17 bases lying between them. The CDR3 has 13 residues. The CDR3 sequence: CASGYQGTGTQYF. CDR3 coding DNA: TGTGCCAGCGGGTATCAGGGCACCGGTACGCAGTATTTT.

In regard to this clonotype: At one boundary the junction diverges from the germline segment, which might be a read error. This sequence joins TRBV7-2 and TRBJ2-3; possible D gene TRBD2, 6 bases. The CDR3 is 14 amino acids. Germline-derived CDR1 and CDR2 are SGHTA and FQGNSA. The CDR3 is CASSLAGGMGSSSF. DNA of the CDR3: TGTGCCAGCAGCTTAGCGGGAGGTATGGGTAGTTCGTCTTTT.

Turning to this clonotype: One end of the junction is discordant with germline, which a read error may explain. This sequence joins TRBV7-9 and TRBJ2-3; no reliable D call. CDR3 length equals 14 residues. Per the germline V gene, CDR1 is SEHNR and CDR2 is FQNEAQ (reference sequence). CDR3 loop: CASSPVDGLEDTQF. In nucleotides, the CDR3 is TGTGCCAGCAGCCCCGTTGACGGGCTCGAGGATACGCAGTTT.

This clonotype came up a few times. The chain's CDR3 is CASGVGLTGTTEAFF. The DNA for the CDR3 is TGTGCCAGCGGCGTAGGGCTGACAGGTACCACTGAAGCTTTCTTT. The rearrangement links TRBV2 to TRBJ1-1; D possibly corresponds to TRBD1 (6 bases). Germline V gene sequence: CDR1 SNHLY, CDR2 FYNNEI. The CDR3 extends over 15 amino acids. The V gene lost 8 bases and the J gene lost 4 bases, with 20 bases spanning the gap.

The CDR3 sequence is CASSETGGQRSPLHF. The CDR3 DNA sequence: TGTGCCAGCAGCGAAACAGGGGGACAGCGATCCCCCCTCCACTTT. V usage is TRBV5-4 and J usage is TRBJ1-6; 8 nucleotides match TRBD1. V was pared by 4 bases and J by 13 bases, with 13 bases of the junction left unmatched. The CDR3 consists of 15 residues. Germline values: CDR1 SGHNT, CDR2 YYREEE (reference sequence).

This clonotype was observed a single time. The chain employs TRBV19 and TRBJ2-1; 7 bases fit TRBD2. Germline CDR1 and CDR2: LNHDA and SQIVND (reference sequence). The CDR3 totals 15 residues. The CDR3 sequence: CSSFKASGANNEQFF. As DNA, the CDR3 is TGTAGCAGCTTTAAAGCTAGCGGAGCCAACAATGAGCAGTTCTTC.

J is TRBJ2-1 and V is TRBV15; possible D gene TRBD2, 6 bases. The DNA matches TRBJ2-7 better at its end, which makes the J call doubtful. The CDR3 has 14 amino acids. Germline assignment: CDR1 LNHNV and CDR2 YYDKDF (reference sequence). The CDR3 DNA follows: TGTGCCACCAGCGGGGACTCCTGCCAAGATACGCAGTACTTC. Residues: CATSGDSCQDTQYF.